A single TCR beta chain is shown here with its context. Antigen specificity is unknown. The CDR3 is 13 amino acids. Trimming took 10 bases from V and 1 from J; bases not matched to a gene: 6. Germline lookup yields CDR1 MNHNS and CDR2 SASEGT. This entry comes from a study of PD-1 blockade in mismatch repair-deficient tumors. Study details: Enrolled about 2013-2017, patients had progressing, pretreated mismatch repair-deficient cancers of 12 to 13 types. Study outcomes and limitations: Rapid post-treatment expansion, then contraction, generally preceding radiologic response, marked tumor-resident clones.

The table came from immunoSEQ multiplex PCR; TCRdb's copy has only in-frame clones and leaves some out. The sample holds 120,000 or so clones; around 83% are singletons and the top ten take roughly 14%. This TCR came from an adult with mismatch repair-deficient cancer. Source: peripheral blood, taken 44 weeks after starting pembrolizumab. The chain joins TRBV6-1 to TRBJ2-7; 8 nucleotides agree with TRBD1. The CDR3 loop reads CAIRGDRSYEQYF. Here the CDR3 DNA reads TGTGCCATCAGGGGGGACAGGTCCTACGAGCAGTACTTC.